This T cell receptor beta chain comes out of a study of T cells in localized non-small cell lung cancer. Study-wide results and caveats: Uninvolved adjacent lung had the highest recorded T cell clonality, with tumor below it.

CDR1 and CDR2 from the germline V gene are SNHLY and FYNNEI. J lost 4 bases, V lost 1 base, and 0 bases had no gene match. CDR3 length: 14 residues. The protocol was immunoSEQ multiplex PCR, while the TCRdb copy is restricted to in-frame clones and leaves out a portion. The sample has 45,000 to 60,000 clones, about 86% seen once. To note about this clone: The antigen remains unidentified.

The rearrangement uses TRBV2 and TRBJ2-5; 10 bases align to TRBD2. The receptor was derived from a man between 35 and 75 years old with stage II lung adenocarcinoma. The input for sequencing was PBMCs, taken before any cancer treatment. CDR3 residues: CASSEGTSGETQYF. The CDR3 region has the DNA TGTGCCAGCAGTGAAGGGACTAGCGGAGAGACCCAGTACTTC.